The present entry profiles one T cell receptor beta chain with its context. Measured with immunoSEQ multiplex PCR; TCRdb has only the in-frame clones, and not every one. The table shows about 82,000 clones, with around 94% occurring only once. This entry is derived from a study of control samples from healthy donors and cancer patients. The V end was cut by 4 bases, the J end by 6 bases, with 3 bases between. CDR3 length equals 10 residues. Germline V gives CDR1 MDHEN, CDR2 SYDVKM. The sequence was obtained from a woman between 18 and 29 years old in good health. V gene TRBV28 combines with J gene TRBJ1-2; D remains ambiguous. The sample was blood. The CDR3 DNA reads TGTGCCAGCAGTTCAGATGGCTACACCTTC. As protein: CASSSDGYTF.